A selection of T cell receptor beta chains follows, all from one sample in a study of OX40 agonist ivuxolimab in advanced cancers. Measured with immunoSEQ multiplex PCR; TCRdb has only the in-frame clones, and not every one. Of roughly 80,000 clones in the sample, roughly 90% were seen once. Sample: CD4+ or CD8+ T cells sorted from blood, taken in a trial of the OX40 agonist ivuxolimab. The receptors stem from an adult with an advanced solid tumor such as melanoma, head and neck, liver or kidney cancer. Both conserved end residues are part of each CDR3. A D gene is named only where the DNA matches it firmly. Not every row has a clone size; where given, it reads once, few, many or a size class.

J | D | size | V | DNA | CDR3
TRBJ2-3 | - | - | TRBV5-1 | TGCGCCAGCAGCTTGTTTGGGGGTGACGCAGATACGCAGTATTTT | CASSLFGGDADTQYF
TRBJ2-3 | - | - | TRBV5-1 | TGCGCCAGCAGCGGTGGGACCGTAAGCACAGATACGCAGTATTTT | CASSGGTVSTDTQYF
TRBJ2-5 | - | - | TRBV19 | TGTGCCAGTAGTATCGTAGATCTCGGGACCCAGTACTTC | CASSIVDLGTQYF
TRBJ1-1 | - | once | TRBV10-3 | TGTGCCATCAGTGTGGGGGCGGACACTGAAGCTTTCTTT | CAISVGADTEAFF
TRBJ1-3 | - | - | TRBV14 | TGTGCCAGCAGCCCCTGGACGGCTGGAAACACCATATATTTT | CASSPWTAGNTIYF
TRBJ2-5 | - | - | TRBV27 | TGTGCCAGCAGGTCTTTGGCGTGGCAAGAGACCCAGTACTTC | CASRSLAWQETQYF
TRBJ2-1 | TRBD2 | - | TRBV11-3 | TGTGCCAGCAGCTCTCCTTACGCGGGAGGGTCAGATGAGCAGTTCTTC | CASSSPYAGGSDEQFF
TRBJ1-5 | - | - | TRBV18 | TGTGCCAGCTCACCACAAAGGGACCAGCCCCAGCATTTT | CASSPQRDQPQHF
TRBJ1-1 | - | - | TRBV2 | TGTGCCAGCAGTGCCGAGGGCAGGAGAACTGAAGCTTTCTTT | CASSAEGRRTEAFF
TRBJ2-1 | TRBD2 | few | TRBV25-1 | TGTGCCAGAATCTTAGCGGGAGGCAACAATGAGCAGTTCTTC | CARILAGGNNEQFF
TRBJ2-7 | TRBD1 | - | TRBV19 | TGTGCCAGTAGACGGACAGGGCAAAGCTCCTACGAGCAGTACTTC | CASRRTGQSSYEQYF
TRBJ1-5 | - | - | TRBV28 | TGTGCCAGCAGTTTCGACGCGAGGCAGCCCCAGCATTTT | CASSFDARQPQHF
TRBJ2-1 | TRBD2 | - | TRBV15 | TGTGCCACCAGCCAAGGGACTAGCGGGATTAATGAGCAGTTCTTC | CATSQGTSGINEQFF
TRBJ2-5 | - | - | TRBV2 | TGTGCCAGCAGTCCTCAAGAGACCCAGTACTTC | CASSPQETQYF
TRBJ2-2 | - | - | TRBV18 | TGTGCCAGCTCACTCCAGCGGATAGGTACCGGGGAGCTGTTTTTT | CASSLQRIGTGELFF
TRBJ2-4 | TRBD2 | once | TRBV28 | TGTGCCAGCGGCCGGGAGGCTGGAAACATTCAGTACTTC | CASGREAGNIQYF
TRBJ2-1 | TRBD2 | - | TRBV6-1 | TGTGCCAGCAGTGAAGAAGGGCTAGCGGGAGGGCTGTACAATGAGCAGTTCTTC | CASSEEGLAGGLYNEQFF
TRBJ1-4 | TRBD1 | - | TRBV5-1 | TGCGCCAGCAGCTTGGTCGGGACAGGGGGAGAAAAACTGTTTTTT | CASSLVGTGGEKLFF
TRBJ2-7 | - | once | TRBV7-2 | TGTGCCAGCAGCTTAAATAGGGTCTCCTACGAGCAGTACTTC | CASSLNRVSYEQYF
TRBJ2-7 | TRBD1 | once | TRBV6-5 | TGTGCCAGCAGCACCGGGACAGGGGAATACTACGAGCAGTACTTC | CASSTGTGEYYEQYF
TRBJ2-3 | TRBD2 | once | TRBV7-9 | TGTGCCAGCAGCTCCCGGGGAGCGGGAGAGTCAGGTACGCAGTATTTT | CASSSRGAGESGTQYF
TRBJ2-1 | TRBD2 | - | TRBV29-1 | TGCAGCGTTGAATTTCTAGCGGGATTTTACAATGAGCAGTTCTTC | CSVEFLAGFYNEQFF
TRBJ2-5 | - | - | TRBV29-1 | TGCAGCGTTGGACAGCTCCAAGAGACCCAGTACTTC | CSVGQLQETQYF
TRBJ1-3 | - | - | TRBV6-6 | TGTGCCAGCCGTCCGGGGACTGGGGACACCATATATTTT | CASRPGTGDTIYF
TRBJ1-1 | - | - | TRBV30 | TGTGCCTGGAGTGAGGCTAGACACACTGAAGCTTTCTTT | CAWSEARHTEAFF
TRBJ1-5 | TRBD1 | - | TRBV28 | TGTGCCAGCAGTTCCCGGACAGGGCCCGGTCAGCCCCAGCATTTT | CASSSRTGPGQPQHF
TRBJ1-1 | TRBD1 | - | TRBV7-2 | TGTGCCAGCAGCCCCATGTCAGGGGACAGGGCTTTCTTT | CASSPMSGDRAFF
TRBJ1-5 | - | once | TRBV19 | TGTGCCAGTACCCTAGGGGCACGAAATCAGCCCCAGCATTTT | CASTLGARNQPQHF
TRBJ1-1 | - | - | TRBV11-1 | TGTGCCAGCAGTTCGGAGCGGGGCTCGGAAGCTTTCTTT | CASSSERGSEAFF
TRBJ2-2 | - | - | TRBV29-1 | TGCAGCGTTGAAGCTTCAAGGGGGGCTAGCGAAGGGTCGAATGCCGGGGAGCTGTTTTTT | CSVEASRGASEGSNAGELFF
TRBJ2-7 | TRBD2 | - | TRBV28 | TGTGCCAGCAGCCGAAAAGGACTAGCGGCAAACGAGCAGTACTTC | CASSRKGLAANEQYF
TRBJ1-2 | - | - | TRBV5-4 | TGTGCCGTAGAAGGGTGGAGTGGCTACACCTTC | CAVEGWSGYTF
TRBJ2-4 | TRBD2 | once | TRBV7-2 | TGTGCCAGCAGCTTACGGACTAGCGGGGTAGCCAAAAACATTCAGTACTTC | CASSLRTSGVAKNIQYF
TRBJ2-5 | - | few | TRBV5-3 | TGTGCCAGAAGCCCAAATAGGGTAGGAGAGACCCAGTACTTC | CARSPNRVGETQYF
TRBJ2-1 | - | - | TRBV7-3 | TGTGCCAGCAGCCACGGGTCCTACAATGAGCAGTTCTTC | CASSHGSYNEQFF
TRBJ1-2 | - | - | TRBV5-1 | TGCGCCAGCAGCTTGGACTTAGGGGTAGGGTATGGCTACACCTTC | CASSLDLGVGYGYTF
TRBJ2-2 | - | once | TRBV5-1 | TGCGCCAGCAGCTTGGTGGAGAACACCGGGGAGCTGTTTTTT | CASSLVENTGELFF
TRBJ2-3 | - | - | TRBV11-3 | TGTGCCAGCAGCCCGAGGCATATTGGGCAAGATACGCAGTATTTT | CASSPRHIGQDTQYF
TRBJ1-3 | - | once | TRBV29-1 | TGCAGCGTCCGGCCGGGGGGCTCTGGAAACACCATATATTTT | CSVRPGGSGNTIYF
TRBJ2-7 | - | - | TRBV18 | TGTGCCAGCTCACTTGGGGACGGAAAGACCTACGAGCAGTACTTC | CASSLGDGKTYEQYF
TRBJ2-3 | TRBD2 | once | TRBV10-3 | TGTGCCATCAGTCCAGCGGGAGAGCGCACAGATACGCAGTATTTT | CAISPAGERTDTQYF
TRBJ2-3 | - | - | TRBV27 | TGTGCCAGCAGTTTAGGACACGGAGGCACAGATACGCAGTATTTT | CASSLGHGGTDTQYF
TRBJ2-7 | TRBD2 | - | TRBV5-1 | TGCGCCAGCAGCTGGGGGGGATCCTACGAGCAGTACTTC | CASSWGGSYEQYF
TRBJ2-6 | TRBD1 | - | TRBV9 | TGTGCCAGCAGCGTAGAGGGCAGGGGGCGTTCGGGAGGGGCCAACGTCCTGACTTTC | CASSVEGRGRSGGANVLTF
TRBJ2-3 | - | - | TRBV6-1 | TGTGCCAGCAGTCTCCCGTCCGATACGCAGTATTTT | CASSLPSDTQYF